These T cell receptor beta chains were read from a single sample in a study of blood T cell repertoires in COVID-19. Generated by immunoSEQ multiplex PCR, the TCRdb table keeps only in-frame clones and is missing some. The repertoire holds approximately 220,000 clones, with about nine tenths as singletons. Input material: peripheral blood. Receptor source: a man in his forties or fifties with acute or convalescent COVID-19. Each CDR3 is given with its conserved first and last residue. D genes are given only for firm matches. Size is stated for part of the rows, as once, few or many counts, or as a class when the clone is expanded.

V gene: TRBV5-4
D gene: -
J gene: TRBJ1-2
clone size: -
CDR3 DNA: TGTGCCAGCAGCACCCGGACAGAAGAATACTATGGCTACACCTTC
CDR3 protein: CASSTRTEEYYGYTF

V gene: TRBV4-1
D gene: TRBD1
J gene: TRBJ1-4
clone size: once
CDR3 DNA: TGCGCCAGCAGCCCCGGGACAGGGGGCGTAAGGTCCAATGAAAAACTGTTTTTT
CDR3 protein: CASSPGTGGVRSNEKLFF

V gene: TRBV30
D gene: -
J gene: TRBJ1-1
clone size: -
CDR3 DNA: TGTGCCTGGAGTGTCTCTAAAAACACTGAAGCTTTCTTT
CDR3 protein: CAWSVSKNTEAFF

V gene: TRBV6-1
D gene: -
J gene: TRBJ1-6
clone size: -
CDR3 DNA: TGTGCCAGCAGTGGGTCTGGGGAGGGCGGCCGGAATTCACCCCTCCACTTT
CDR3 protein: CASSGSGEGGRNSPLHF

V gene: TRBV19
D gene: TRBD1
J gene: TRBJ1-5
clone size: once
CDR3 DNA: TGTGCCAGTAGTAAGGCCAGACAGGGGGGAAATAGCAATCAGCCCCAGCATTTT
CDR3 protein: CASSKARQGGNSNQPQHF

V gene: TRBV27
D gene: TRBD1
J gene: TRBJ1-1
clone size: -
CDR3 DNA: TGTGCCAGCAGCTGTTCCCCGGGACAGCGGTGCACTGAAGCTTTCTTT
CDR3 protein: CASSCSPGQRCTEAFF

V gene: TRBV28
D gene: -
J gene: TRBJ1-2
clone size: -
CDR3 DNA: TGTGCCAGCAGTCCGAGGAACTATGGCTACACCTTC
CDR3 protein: CASSPRNYGYTF

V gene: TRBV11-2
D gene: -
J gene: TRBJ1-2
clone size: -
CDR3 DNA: TGTGCCAGCAGCCCCCGTGGGGGGGCAGGTTGGTATGGCTACACCTTC
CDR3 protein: CASSPRGGAGWYGYTF

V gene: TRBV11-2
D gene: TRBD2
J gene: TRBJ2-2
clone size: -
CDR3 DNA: TGTGCCAGCAGCTCCGGGACTAGCGGGGGGGCCGGGGAGCTGTTTTTT
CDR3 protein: CASSSGTSGGAGELFF

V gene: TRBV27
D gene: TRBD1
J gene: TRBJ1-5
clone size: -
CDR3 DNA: TGTGCCAGCAGTTTACACGTAGACAGGGGCAGAAGCAATCAGCCCCAGCATTTT
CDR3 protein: CASSLHVDRGRSNQPQHF

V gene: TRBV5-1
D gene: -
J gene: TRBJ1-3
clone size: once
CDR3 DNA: TGCGCCAGCAGCGCGGTAGGGGGCTCTGGAAACACCATATATTTT
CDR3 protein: CASSAVGGSGNTIYF

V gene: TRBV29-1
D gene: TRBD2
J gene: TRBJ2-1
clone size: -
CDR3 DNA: TGCAGCGGTGGACTAGCGGGGAATAATGAGCAGTTCTTC
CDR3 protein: CSGGLAGNNEQFF

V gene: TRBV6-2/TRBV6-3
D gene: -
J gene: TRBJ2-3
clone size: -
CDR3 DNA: TGTGCCAGCAGTTACGGGACGCAGGGGCCGACAGATACGCAGTATTTT
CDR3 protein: CASSYGTQGPTDTQYF

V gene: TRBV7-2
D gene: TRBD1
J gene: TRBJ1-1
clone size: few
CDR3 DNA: TGTGCCAGCAGCCCCCCGGGACAGGCAATTATTGGGCACACTGAAGCTTTCTTT
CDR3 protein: CASSPPGQAIIGHTEAFF

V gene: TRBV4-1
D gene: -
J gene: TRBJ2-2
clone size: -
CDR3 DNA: TGCGCCAGCAGCCAAGATCGAGGCCGGGGCAGGGGAGAAAACACCGGGGAGCTGTTTTTT
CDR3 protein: CASSQDRGRGRGENTGELFF

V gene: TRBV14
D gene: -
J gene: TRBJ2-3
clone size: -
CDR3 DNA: TGTGCCAGCAGCCAAGATCTTGGAAGCGTAGATACGCAGTATTTT
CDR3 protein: CASSQDLGSVDTQYF

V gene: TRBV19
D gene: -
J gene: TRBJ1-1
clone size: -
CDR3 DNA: TGTGCCAGTAGTATGCAGGTGTATAACACTGAAGCTTTCTTT
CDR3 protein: CASSMQVYNTEAFF

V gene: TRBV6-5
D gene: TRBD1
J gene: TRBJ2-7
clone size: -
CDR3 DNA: TGTGCCAGCAAGGGACAGAGGTCCTACGAGCAGTACTTC
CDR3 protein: CASKGQRSYEQYF

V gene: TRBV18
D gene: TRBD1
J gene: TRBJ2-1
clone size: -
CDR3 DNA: TGTGCCAGCTCCCCCGGGACAGGGAGCTCCTACAATGAGCAGTTCTTC
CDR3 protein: CASSPGTGSSYNEQFF

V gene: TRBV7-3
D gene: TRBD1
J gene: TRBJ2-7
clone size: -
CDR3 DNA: TGTGCCGCCAAAGGGGGCCCTCGCGAGCAGTACTTC
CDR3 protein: CAAKGGPREQYF

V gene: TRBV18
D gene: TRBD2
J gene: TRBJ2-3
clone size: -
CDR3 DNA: TGTGCCAGCTCACCTCCGGGACTAGCGGGGGGGGCTAGCACAGATACGCAGTATTTT
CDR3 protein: CASSPPGLAGGASTDTQYF

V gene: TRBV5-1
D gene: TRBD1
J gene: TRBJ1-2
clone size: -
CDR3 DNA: TGCGCCAGCAGCGGGGGACAGAGTAACTATGGCTACACCTTC
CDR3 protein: CASSGGQSNYGYTF

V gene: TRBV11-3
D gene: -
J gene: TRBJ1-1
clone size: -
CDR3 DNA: TGTGCCAGCAGCTACCAGGGTTTGACTGAAGCTTTCTTT
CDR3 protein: CASSYQGLTEAFF

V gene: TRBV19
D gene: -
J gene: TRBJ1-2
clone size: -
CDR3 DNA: TGTGCCAGTAAAACAAACGGGGGATCATATGGCTACACCTTC
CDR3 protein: CASKTNGGSYGYTF

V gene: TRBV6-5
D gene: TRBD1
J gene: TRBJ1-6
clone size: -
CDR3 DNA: TGTGCCAGCAGTATTGGGACAGGGGTTTCACCCCTCCACTTT
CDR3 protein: CASSIGTGVSPLHF

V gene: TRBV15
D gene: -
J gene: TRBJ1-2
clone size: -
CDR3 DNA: TGTGCCACCAGCTACGGAGGGACTAACTATGGCTACACCTTC
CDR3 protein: CATSYGGTNYGYTF

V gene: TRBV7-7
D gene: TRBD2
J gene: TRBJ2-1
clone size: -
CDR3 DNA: TGTGCCAGCAGCTACGGGACTAGCGGAACCAATGAGCAGTTCTTC
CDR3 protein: CASSYGTSGTNEQFF

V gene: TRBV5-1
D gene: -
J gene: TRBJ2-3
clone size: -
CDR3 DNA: TGCGCCAGCAGCCTCTCGACAGACACAGATACGCAGTATTTT
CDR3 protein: CASSLSTDTDTQYF

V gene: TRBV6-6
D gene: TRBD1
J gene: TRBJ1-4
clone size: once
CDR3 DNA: TGTGCCAGCAGGCCTTACCGGGACAGCGAGGAAAAACTGTTTTTT
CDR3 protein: CASRPYRDSEEKLFF

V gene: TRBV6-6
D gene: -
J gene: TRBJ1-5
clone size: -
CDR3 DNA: TGTGCCAGCAGTCCCCGGGACTGGCGCCTTTATAGCAATCAGCCCCAGCATTTT
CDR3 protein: CASSPRDWRLYSNQPQHF